This T cell receptor (beta chain) was recorded in a study of blood T cell repertoires in COVID-19. The V gene's germline CDR1 is KGHSH and CDR2 LQKENI. The V segment lost 4 bases and the J segment 1 base; nucleotides outside the gene matches: 12. This CDR3 has 19 residues. TCRdb's table, derived via immunoSEQ multiplex PCR, lists solely in-frame clones and lacks some. The table lists about 160,000 clones, approximately 90% of them singletons. Sequencing was performed on PBMCs or T cells enriched from blood (not recorded which). The TCR originated in a woman aged 45 to 65 who had recovered from COVID-19. This chain links TRBV18 with TRBJ2-2, with 10 bases lining up with TRBD1. CDR3 in DNA: TGTGCCAGCTCACTTTTTCCGGGACAGGGGTCCTTGAACACCGGGGAGCTGTTTTTT. Its translation: CASSLFPGQGSLNTGELFF. The full variable domain, completed using reference TRBV18 and TRBJ2-2, is NAGVMQNPRHLVRRRGQEARLRCSPMKGHSHVYWYRQLPEEGLKFMVYLQKENIIDESGMPKERFSAEFPKEGPSILRIQQVVRGDSAAYFCASSLFPGQGSLNTGELFFGEGSRLTVL.